One sample yielded the 16 T cell receptor beta chains listed below, sequenced in a study of blood T cell repertoires in COVID-19. Method: immunoSEQ multiplex PCR; TCRdb's copy keeps in-frame clones and lacks some. This sample yields 290,000 or so clones, of which approximately 89% are seen a single time; under 3% belongs to the top ten. Material for sequencing was PBMCs or T cells enriched from blood (not recorded which). Source of these receptors: a woman aged 18 to 35 who had recovered from COVID-19.

The V call is TRBV19, the J call TRBJ1-1; TRBD1 matches 12 bases. The CDR3 is made up of 16 amino acids. CDR1 is LNHDA and CDR2 is SQIVND in the germline V gene (reference sequence). Trimming cost V 9 bases and J 1 base; bases outside gene matches: 9. CDR3 bases: TGTGCCAGCTGGACGGGACAGGGGGCCACGAACACTGAAGCTTTCTTT. Encoded protein: CASWTGQGATNTEAFF.

This clone was seen only a few times. The chain combines TRBV6-1 with TRBJ2-2; weak D call: TRBD2 (6 bases). Per the germline V gene, CDR1 is MNHNS and CDR2 is SASEGT. The CDR3 contains 19 residues. The germline V and J ends were trimmed by 1 base and 2 bases, with 20 bases remaining between them. The CDR3 here is CASSEGYWGDSENTGELFF. In DNA form, the CDR3 reads TGTGCCAGCAGTGAAGGTTATTGGGGGGATTCCGAAAACACCGGGGAGCTGTTTTTT.

The rearrangement joins TRBV6-5 to TRBJ2-7; 11 nucleotides agree with TRBD2. Per the germline V gene, CDR1 is MNHEY and CDR2 is SVGAGI. Trimming at V came to 6 bases and at J to 4 bases, leaving 5 bases not matched to a gene. The CDR3 is made up of 14 amino acids. The CDR3, as DNA: TGTGCCAGCAGCTGGACTAGCGGGCAGTACGAGCAGTACTTC. The encoded protein is CASSWTSGQYEQYF.

The chain carries TRBV5-4 and TRBJ2-7; 8 nucleotides line up with TRBD1. Germline values: CDR1 SGHNT, CDR2 YYREEE (reference sequence). V was clipped by 6 bases and J by 4 bases; unmatched bases: 12. This CDR3 comprises 15 residues. The DNA of the CDR3 is TGTGCCAGCACCGGACAGGGCGAGCTCGGGTACGAGCAGTACTTC. Residues: CASTGQGELGYEQYF.

This clone appeared once. The rearrangement joins TRBV15 to TRBJ2-7; D might be TRBD1 (5 bases). V shed 9 bases and J shed 7 bases, with 16 bases lying between them. Germline loops: CDR1 LNHNV, CDR2 YYDKDF (reference sequence). This CDR3 is built from 12 residues. The CDR3 protein is CATGHGAREQYF. CDR3 DNA: TGTGCCACTGGACATGGCGCGAGAGAGCAGTACTTC.

V is TRBV7-2 and J is TRBJ1-3; possibly TRBD1 for D (5 bases). This CDR3 is built from 18 residues. Germline-derived CDR1 and CDR2 are SGHTA and FQGNSA. V dropped 1 base and J dropped 2 bases, with 18 bases sitting between them. CDR3: CASSLVGLIDSAGNTIYF. Written as DNA, the CDR3 is TGTGCCAGCAGCTTAGTGGGACTCATCGACTCGGCTGGAAACACCATATATTTT.

In this sample, this clone turned up once. CDR3 region: CASSPGQGRSVHGYTF. The CDR3 DNA reads TGCGCCAGCAGCCCGGGACAGGGGCGAAGTGTCCATGGCTACACCTTC. V gene TRBV5-1 combines with J gene TRBJ1-2, with 10 positions matching TRBD1. The CDR3 runs 16 residues. Trimming at V came to 4 bases and at J to 6 bases, leaving 12 bases not matched to a gene. Germline lookup yields CDR1 SGHRS and CDR2 YFSETQ. Using reference TRBV5-1 and TRBJ1-2 for the parts outside the CDR3, the full variable domain is KAGVTQTPRYLIKTRGQQVTLSCSPISGHRSVSWYQQTPGQGLQFLFEYFSETQRNKGNFPGRFSGRQFSNSRSEMNVSTLELGDSALYLCASSPGQGRSVHGYTFGSGTRLTVV.

This clone was recorded a few times. The rearrangement joins TRBV7-7 to TRBJ2-7, with TRBD2 matching 13 bases. The CDR3 contains 16 residues. The germline gives CDR1 SSHAT, CDR2 FNYEAQ (reference sequence). Trimming cost V 1 base and J 8 bases; bases outside gene matches: 8. DNA of the CDR3: TGTGCCAGCAGCTTAGACATGACTAGCGGGAGGATCAAGCAGTACTTC. As protein: CASSLDMTSGRIKQYF.

This clone was seen more than once but under ten times. This rearrangement joins TRBV4-3 to TRBJ2-7; possibly TRBD2 for D (6 bases). The V end was cut by 1 base, the J end by 2 bases, with 12 bases between. Germline V gene lookup returns CDR1 LGHNA and CDR2 YSLEER. The CDR3 totals 15 residues. The CDR3 loop is CASSQVWGVPYEQYF. The DNA of the CDR3 is TGCGCCAGCAGCCAAGTATGGGGGGTTCCCTACGAGCAGTACTTC.

In its sample, this clone was seen a few times. This sequence joins TRBV4-3 and TRBJ1-3; D uncertain. CDR1 and CDR2 from the germline V gene are LGHNA and YSLEER. The CDR3 loop spans 16 amino acids. The V gene lost 4 bases and the J gene lost 0 bases, with 13 bases spanning the gap. CDR3 nucleotide sequence: TGCGCCAGCAGCCCCGACGTATGGAGCTCTGGAAACACCATATATTTT. It specifies CASSPDVWSSGNTIYF.

Regarding this clone: Other DNA sequences in the sample encode the same CDR3. The rearrangement links TRBV13 to TRBJ2-5, with D perhaps TRBD1 (5 bases). Trimming left V 2 bases short and J 4 bases short, with 11 bases between. Germline CDR1 is PRHDT and CDR2 is FYEKMQ (reference sequence). This CDR3 is built from 14 residues. DNA of the CDR3: TGTGCCAGCAGCTTACGGCAGGGCGGAGAGACCCAGTACTTC. Translating it yields CASSLRQGGETQYF. The full variable domain, with the rest looked up from reference TRBV13 and TRBJ2-5, is AAGVIQSPRHLIKEKRETATLKCYPIPRHDTVYWYQQGPGQDPQFLISFYEKMQSDKGSIPDRFSAQQFSDYHSELNMSSLELGDSALYFCASSLRQGGETQYFGPGTRLLVL.

Only one count was recorded for this clone. The V call is TRBV2, the J call TRBJ1-6; tentative D call: TRBD1 (6 bases). The germline CDR1 and CDR2 sequences are SNHLY and FYNNEI. Trimming took 2 bases from V and 6 from J, leaving 11 bases between them. This CDR3 has 15 residues. The CDR3 nucleotides are TGTGCCAGCAGTGAAACGGACAGCCTTAATTCACCCCTCCACTTT. Translated, it gives CASSETDSLNSPLHF.

V is TRBV19 and J is TRBJ2-1; 7 bases match TRBD1. CDR1 is LNHDA and CDR2 is SQIVND in the germline V gene (reference sequence). The V segment lost 7 bases and the J segment 5 bases; nucleotides outside the gene matches: 11. This CDR3 is built from 15 residues. The CDR3 DNA follows: TGTGCCAGTACCTTAGGGGGACAGATTAACAATGAGCAGTTCTTC. Amino acids: CASTLGGQINNEQFF.

This clone was counted only a few times. The chain carries TRBV6-6 and TRBJ2-1, with 13 bases aligning to TRBD2. This CDR3 is 17 amino acids long. Germline-derived CDR1 and CDR2 are MNHNY and SVGAGI (reference sequence). V was pared by 7 bases and J by 2 bases, with 8 bases of the junction left unmatched. CDR3 amino acids: CASIRTSGRGTYNEQFF. In DNA, the CDR3 is TGTGCCAGCATTCGGACTAGCGGGAGAGGGACCTACAATGAGCAGTTCTTC.

The chain uses TRBV7-6 and TRBJ2-3, with 11 bases identical to TRBD2. This CDR3 is 14 amino acids long. V shed 3 bases, J shed 8 bases, and the junction held 4 bases outside the gene matches. Germline CDR1 is SGHVS and CDR2 is FNYEAQ. Here the CDR3 DNA reads TGTGCCAGCAGCTTTTTAGCGGGGGGGCGTACGCAGTATTTT. This translates into CASSFLAGGRTQYF. Full variable domain (missing parts from reference TRBV7-6 and TRBJ2-3): GAGVSQSPRYKVTKRGQDVALRCDPISGHVSLYWYRQALGQGPEFLTYFNYEAQQDKSGLPNDRFSAERPEGSISTLTIQRTEQRDSAMYRCASSFLAGGRTQYFGPGTRLTVL.

The chain employs TRBV7-2 and TRBJ2-3; 7 bases are shared with TRBD1. The ends lost 1 base at V and 1 base at J; junction bases unmatched: 2. Germline V CDR1 and CDR2: SGHTA, FQGNSA. The length of the CDR3 is 15 residues. In nucleotides, the CDR3 is TGTGCCAGCAGCTTAGAGGGGGCGGGCACAGATACGCAGTATTTT. It specifies CASSLEGAGTDTQYF.